This T cell receptor (beta chain) was profiled in a study of Graves' ophthalmopathy and Graves' hyperthyroidism. This clonotype was seen only a few times. What it binds is not known. One end of the junction does not line up with germline, which may come from a read error. General study points: Blood also held most thyroid clonotypes expanded above 0.001 frequency.

Germline CDR1 and CDR2: ENHRY and SYGVKD. This CDR3 spans 15 amino acids. Uncontrolled infections, other autoimmune diseases, pregnancy or lactation barred patients from enrollment. The authors amplified TCR beta CDR3 regions, and they did so from RNA transcripts for repertoire sequencing. Second-round multiplex PCR came after first-round RT-PCR with HTBI primers. TCRdb redid the calling of the multiplex PCR reads with MiXCR, one entry per CDR3 protein. This table has about 740,000 distinct CDR3 sequences, 40% appearing once. The chain is built from TRBV10-3 and TRBJ1-6; TRBD1 matches 8 bases. The specimen was peripheral blood. The sequence derives from an adult man with Graves' ophthalmopathy. The CDR3 region has the DNA TGTGCCAGCAGTAGGACAGGGAATGGTAATTCACCCCTCCACTTT. This codes for CASSRTGNGNSPLHF.